Each of the 7 T cell receptor beta chains below was sequenced from the same sample in a study of T-cell reconstitution after alpha-beta-depleted transplantation in children. TCRbeta library preparation incorporated unique molecular identifiers. MiXCR was run by TCRdb on the PCR reads, yielding one entry per CDR3 protein. Counted here are under 250,000 distinct CDR3 sequences, 17% occurring once; the ten biggest clones make up about two fifths. Here the sequenced sample was PBMCs, mostly from graft donor cells, taken 360 days after TCRalphabeta/CD19-depleted stem cell transplant. The receptors here all came from a male patient aged 2 to 10 who had a stem cell transplant for acute lymphoblastic leukemia, so the T cells may come from the graft donor.

This clonotype occurred many times. The chain couples TRBV7-2 to TRBJ1-1, with D possibly being TRBD1 (6 bases). Germline loops: CDR1 SGHTA, CDR2 FQGNSA. The germline V and J ends were trimmed by 4 bases and 4 bases, with 13 bases remaining between them. The CDR3 length is 14 residues. In DNA form, the CDR3 reads TGTGCCAGCAGCTCCACGGGGGGCGGCACTGAAGCTTTCTTT. The encoded protein is CASSSTGGGTEAFF.

The J gene is TRBJ2-2, the V gene TRBV12-3 or TRBV12-4, with D maybe TRBD1 (6 bases). This CDR3 comprises 15 residues. Trimming stripped 6 bases from V and 7 bases from J, with 18 bases between. Here the CDR3 reads CASSPQGQDHGELFF. DNA for the CDR3: TGTGCCAGCAGCCCCCAGGGGCAGGATCACGGGGAGCTGTTTTTT.

This rearrangement joins TRBV4-3 to TRBJ2-1, with 12 bases matching TRBD2. The junction had 11 bases not matched to a gene; V was cut back by 0 bases and J by 5 bases. Germline V gene lookup returns CDR1 LGHNA and CDR2 YSLEER. This CDR3 contains 19 residues. CDR3 sequence: CASSQDRLAGGPRDNEQFF. The CDR3 DNA follows: TGCGCCAGCAGCCAAGATCGTCTAGCGGGGGGGCCACGTGACAATGAGCAGTTCTTC.

This clonotype was counted between two and nine times. The chain is built from TRBV20-1 and TRBJ2-1, with D possibly being TRBD1 or TRBD2 (5 bases each). The germline V gene encodes CDR1 DFQATT and CDR2 SNEGSKA (reference sequence). V gave up 6 bases and J gave up 5 bases, with 8 bases separating them. The CDR3 length is 11 residues. The CDR3 reads CSAWGNNEQFF. The CDR3, as DNA: TGCAGTGCCTGGGGGAACAATGAGCAGTTCTTC.

This clonotype appeared a few times. The chain links TRBV9 to TRBJ2-1; D is unclear. CDR3 length equals 12 residues. Between the trimmed V and J ends, which lost 2 bases and 4 bases, there was a span of 4 bases. In germline, CDR1 is SGDLS, CDR2 YYNGEE. The CDR3 bases are TGTGCCAGCAGCGTCAATTACAATGAGCAGTTCTTC. Its translation: CASSVNYNEQFF.

This clonotype came up a few times. This chain connects TRBV20-1 to TRBJ2-5; 9 positions agree with TRBD2. V lost 3 bases and J lost 2; bases outside the gene matches: 16. The CDR3 consists of 18 residues. CDR1 and CDR2 from the germline V gene are DFQATT and SNEGSKA (reference sequence). The CDR3 loop reads CSARTGTSNLLLQETQYF. CDR3 bases: TGCAGTGCTAGGACCGGGACTAGCAACCTACTCCTACAAGAGACCCAGTACTTC.

This clonotype was counted between two and nine times. The chain joins TRBV7-9 to TRBJ2-1; 9 bases align to TRBD2. CDR3 length: 14 amino acids. Germline V gene sequence: CDR1 SEHNR, CDR2 FQNEAQ (reference sequence). Trimming cost V 1 base and J 7 bases; bases outside gene matches: 2. As DNA, the CDR3 is TGTGCCAGCAGCTTAGGAGCGGGAGGAAATGAGCAGTTCTTC. Encoded protein: CASSLGAGGNEQFF.